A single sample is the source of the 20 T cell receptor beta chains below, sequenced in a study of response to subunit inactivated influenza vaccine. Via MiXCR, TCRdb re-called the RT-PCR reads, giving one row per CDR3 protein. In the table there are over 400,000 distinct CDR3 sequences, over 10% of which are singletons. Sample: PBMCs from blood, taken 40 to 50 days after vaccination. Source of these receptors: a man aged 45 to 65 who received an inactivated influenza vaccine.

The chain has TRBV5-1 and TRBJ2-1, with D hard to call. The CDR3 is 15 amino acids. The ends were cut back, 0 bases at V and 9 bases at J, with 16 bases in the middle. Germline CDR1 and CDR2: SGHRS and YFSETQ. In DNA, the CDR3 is TGCGCCAGCAGCTTGGAAGCCCCTACCTATGGTGAGCAGTTCTTC. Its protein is CASSLEAPTYGEQFF.

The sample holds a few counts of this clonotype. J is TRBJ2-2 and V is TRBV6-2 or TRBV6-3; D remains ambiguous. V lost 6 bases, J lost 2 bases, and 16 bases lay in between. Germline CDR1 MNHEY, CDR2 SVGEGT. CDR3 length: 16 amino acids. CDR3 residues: CASRGSVSLNTGELFF. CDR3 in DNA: TGTGCCAGCAGGGGCTCTGTCTCCTTAAACACCGGGGAGCTGTTTTTT.

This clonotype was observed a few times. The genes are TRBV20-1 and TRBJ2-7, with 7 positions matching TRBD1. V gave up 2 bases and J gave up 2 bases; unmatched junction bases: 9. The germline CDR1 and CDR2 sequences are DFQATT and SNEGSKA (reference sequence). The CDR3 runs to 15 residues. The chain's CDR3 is CSARPLRDSPYEQYF. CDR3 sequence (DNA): TGCAGTGCTAGACCCCTCCGGGACAGTCCCTACGAGCAGTACTTC.

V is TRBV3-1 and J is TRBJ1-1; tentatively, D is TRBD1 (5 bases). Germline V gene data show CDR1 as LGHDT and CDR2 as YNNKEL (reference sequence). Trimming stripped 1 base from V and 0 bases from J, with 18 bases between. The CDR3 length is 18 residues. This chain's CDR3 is CASSQGVWNAGMNTEAFF. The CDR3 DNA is TGTGCCAGCAGCCAAGGAGTGTGGAACGCAGGGATGAACACTGAAGCTTTCTTT.

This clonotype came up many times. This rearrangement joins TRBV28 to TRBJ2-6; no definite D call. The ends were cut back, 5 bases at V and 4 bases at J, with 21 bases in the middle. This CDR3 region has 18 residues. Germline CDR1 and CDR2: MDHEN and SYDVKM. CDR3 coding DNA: TGTGCCAGCAGTCCCAGGATTTTAGGCCTCCTCGGGGCCAACGTCCTGACTTTC. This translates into CASSPRILGLLGANVLTF.

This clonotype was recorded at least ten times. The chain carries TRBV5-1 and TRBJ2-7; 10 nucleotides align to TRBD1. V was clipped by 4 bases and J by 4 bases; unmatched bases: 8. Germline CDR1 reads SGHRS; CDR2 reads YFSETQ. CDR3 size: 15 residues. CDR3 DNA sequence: TGCGCCAGCAGCGTGGACAGGGGGGCATCTTACGAGCAGTACTTC. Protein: CASSVDRGASYEQYF.

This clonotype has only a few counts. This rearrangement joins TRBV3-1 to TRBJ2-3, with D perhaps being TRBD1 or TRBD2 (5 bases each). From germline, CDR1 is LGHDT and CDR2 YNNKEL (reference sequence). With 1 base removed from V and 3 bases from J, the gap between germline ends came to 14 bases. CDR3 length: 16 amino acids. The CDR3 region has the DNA TGTGCCAGCAGCCAAGGAGTTGCGAGGGGAACAGATACGCAGTATTTT. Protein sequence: CASSQGVARGTDTQYF.

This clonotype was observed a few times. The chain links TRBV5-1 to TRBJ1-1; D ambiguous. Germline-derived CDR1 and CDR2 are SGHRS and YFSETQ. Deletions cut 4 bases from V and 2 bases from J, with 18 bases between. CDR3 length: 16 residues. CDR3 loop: CASSLTPGNPNTEAFF. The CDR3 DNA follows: TGCGCCAGCAGCCTGACGCCCGGGAACCCTAACACTGAAGCTTTCTTT. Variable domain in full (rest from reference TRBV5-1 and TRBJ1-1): KAGVTQTPRYLIKTRGQQVTLSCSPISGHRSVSWYQQTPGQGLQFLFEYFSETQRNKGNFPGRFSGRQFSNSRSEMNVSTLELGDSALYLCASSLTPGNPNTEAFFGQGTRLTVV.

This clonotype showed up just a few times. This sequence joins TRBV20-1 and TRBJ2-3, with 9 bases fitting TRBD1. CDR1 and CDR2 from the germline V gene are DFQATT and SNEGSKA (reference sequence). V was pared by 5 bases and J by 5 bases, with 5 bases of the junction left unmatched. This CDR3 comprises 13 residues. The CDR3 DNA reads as TGCAGTGCTCCGGGACAGGGTAGAGATACGCAGTATTTT. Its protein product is CSAPGQGRDTQYF.

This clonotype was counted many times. The CDR3 loop is CASSLGRGNSPLHF. DNA for the CDR3: TGCGCCAGCAGCTTGGGGAGGGGTAATTCACCCCTCCACTTT. The chain links TRBV5-1 to TRBJ1-6; D possibly corresponds to TRBD1 (5 bases). The CDR3 is 14 amino acids. Trimming left V 0 bases short and J 6 bases short, with 7 bases between. Looked up from germline, CDR1 is SGHRS and CDR2 is YFSETQ. The variable domain in full, completed from reference TRBV5-1 and TRBJ1-6, reads KAGVTQTPRYLIKTRGQQVTLSCSPISGHRSVSWYQQTPGQGLQFLFEYFSETQRNKGNFPGRFSGRQFSNSRSEMNVSTLELGDSALYLCASSLGRGNSPLHFGNGTRLTVT.

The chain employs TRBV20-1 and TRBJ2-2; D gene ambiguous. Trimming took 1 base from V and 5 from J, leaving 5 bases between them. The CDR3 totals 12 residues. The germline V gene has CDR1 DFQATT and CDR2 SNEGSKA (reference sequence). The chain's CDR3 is CSARASTGELFF. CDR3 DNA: TGCAGTGCTAGAGCTTCTACCGGGGAGCTGTTTTTT.

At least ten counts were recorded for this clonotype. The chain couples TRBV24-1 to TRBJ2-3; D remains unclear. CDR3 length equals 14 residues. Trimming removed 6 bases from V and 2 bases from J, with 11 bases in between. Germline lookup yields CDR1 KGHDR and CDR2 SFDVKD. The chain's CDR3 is CATSSADSTDTQYF. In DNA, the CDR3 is TGTGCCACCAGTAGCGCAGATTCCACAGATACGCAGTATTTT.

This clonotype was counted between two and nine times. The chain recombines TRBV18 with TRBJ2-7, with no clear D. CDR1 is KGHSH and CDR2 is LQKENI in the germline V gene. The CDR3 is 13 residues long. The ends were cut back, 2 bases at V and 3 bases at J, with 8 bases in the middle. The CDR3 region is CASSPGIDYEQYF. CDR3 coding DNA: TGTGCCAGCTCACCAGGCATCGACTACGAGCAGTACTTC.

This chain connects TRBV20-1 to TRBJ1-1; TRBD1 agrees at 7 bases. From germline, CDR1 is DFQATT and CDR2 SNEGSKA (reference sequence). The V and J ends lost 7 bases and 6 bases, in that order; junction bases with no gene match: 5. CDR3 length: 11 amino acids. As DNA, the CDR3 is TGCAGTGAACGAACAGGGGCTGAAGCTTTCTTT. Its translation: CSERTGAEAFF.

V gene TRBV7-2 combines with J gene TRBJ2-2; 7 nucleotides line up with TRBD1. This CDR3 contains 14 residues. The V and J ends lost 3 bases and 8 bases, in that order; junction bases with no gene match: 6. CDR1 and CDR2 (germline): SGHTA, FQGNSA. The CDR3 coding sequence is TGTGCCAGCAGCTTGACCCAGGGGGTGGGGGAGCTGTTTTTT. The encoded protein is CASSLTQGVGELFF.

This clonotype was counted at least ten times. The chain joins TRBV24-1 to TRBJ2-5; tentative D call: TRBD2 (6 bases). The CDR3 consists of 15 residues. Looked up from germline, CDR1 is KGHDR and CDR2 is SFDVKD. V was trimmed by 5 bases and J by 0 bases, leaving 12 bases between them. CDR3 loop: CATSVGWEDQETQYF. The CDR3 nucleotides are TGTGCCACCAGTGTCGGGTGGGAGGACCAAGAGACCCAGTACTTC.

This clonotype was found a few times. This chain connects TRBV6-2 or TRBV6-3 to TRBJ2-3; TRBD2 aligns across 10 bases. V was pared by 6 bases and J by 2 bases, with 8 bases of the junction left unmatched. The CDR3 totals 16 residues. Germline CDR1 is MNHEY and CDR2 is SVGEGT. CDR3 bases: TGTGCCAGCAGCAGCAGGCTAGCGGGGGCCACAGATACGCAGTATTTT. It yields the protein CASSSRLAGATDTQYF.

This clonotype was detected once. The CDR3 region is CATSVGSGDTQYF. The CDR3 DNA is TGTGCCACCAGTGTAGGGTCGGGGGATACGCAGTATTTT. The V and J genes are TRBV24-1 and TRBJ2-3; maybe TRBD2 (5 bases). Trimming took off 5 bases at V and 6 bases at J, with 11 bases between the two ends. The germline CDR1 and CDR2 sequences are KGHDR and SFDVKD. This CDR3 contains 13 residues.

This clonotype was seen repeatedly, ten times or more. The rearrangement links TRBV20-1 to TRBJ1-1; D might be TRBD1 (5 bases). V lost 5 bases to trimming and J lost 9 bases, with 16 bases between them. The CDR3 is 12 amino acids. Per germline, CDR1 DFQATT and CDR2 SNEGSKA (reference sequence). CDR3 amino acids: CSARWDSEKAFF. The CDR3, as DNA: TGCAGTGCTCGCTGGGACTCCGAAAAAGCTTTCTTT.

This CDR3 reads CASSQDGLAVTTDTQYF. In nucleotides, the CDR3 is TGCGCCAGCAGCCAAGATGGGCTAGCGGTTACTACAGATACGCAGTATTTT. The chain combines TRBV4-3 with TRBJ2-3; 7 bases line up with TRBD2. Germline assignment: CDR1 LGHNA and CDR2 YSLEER. The CDR3 is made up of 17 amino acids. The V gene end was trimmed by 0 bases and the J gene end by 3 bases; junction bases not matched to a gene: 9.